The TCR beta chain described here comes from a study of blood T cells in healthy people across ages. This clonotype showed up just a few times. The antigen is unknown. For the second PCR, which ran for about 6 to 11 cycles, a sample-barcoded 5' primer and a J-beta primer mix were used. Each CDR3 protein is one row after TCRdb ran MiXCR on the 5' RACE reads. The table lists about 970,000 distinct CDR3 sequences, about 51% of them singletons. This CDR3 is 13 amino acids long. Germline assignment: CDR1 SGHTA and CDR2 FQGNSA. Trimming took 1 base from V and 3 from J, leaving 6 bases between them. The study recruited healthy Caucasian donors from Russia who were aged roughly 6 to 100. Findings of the study overall: Older age went with lower TCR beta diversity per million T cells, in a roughly linear way.

This sequence originates from a woman aged 60-75 years in good health. The sample was blood. This chain joins TRBV7-2 and TRBJ1-2; D not certain. The CDR3 protein is CASSLGSYYGYTF. The CDR3 bases are TGTGCCAGCAGCTTAGGCTCTTACTATGGCTACACCTTC.